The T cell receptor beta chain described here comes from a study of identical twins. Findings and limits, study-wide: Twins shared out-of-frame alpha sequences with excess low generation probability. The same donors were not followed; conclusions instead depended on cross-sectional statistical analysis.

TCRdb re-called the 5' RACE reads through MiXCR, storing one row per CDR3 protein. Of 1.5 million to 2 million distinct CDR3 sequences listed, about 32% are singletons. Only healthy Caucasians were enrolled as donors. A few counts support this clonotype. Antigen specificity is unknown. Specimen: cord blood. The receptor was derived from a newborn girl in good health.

This CDR3 reads CASSLEAGPQHF. CDR3 in DNA: TGTGCCAGCAGCTTAGAGGCGGGACCCCAGCATTTT. The rearrangement joins TRBV7-2 to TRBJ1-5, with D unclear. The CDR3 consists of 12 residues. V lost 1 base and J lost 10, with 8 bases in between. Germline CDR1 SGHTA, CDR2 FQGNSA.